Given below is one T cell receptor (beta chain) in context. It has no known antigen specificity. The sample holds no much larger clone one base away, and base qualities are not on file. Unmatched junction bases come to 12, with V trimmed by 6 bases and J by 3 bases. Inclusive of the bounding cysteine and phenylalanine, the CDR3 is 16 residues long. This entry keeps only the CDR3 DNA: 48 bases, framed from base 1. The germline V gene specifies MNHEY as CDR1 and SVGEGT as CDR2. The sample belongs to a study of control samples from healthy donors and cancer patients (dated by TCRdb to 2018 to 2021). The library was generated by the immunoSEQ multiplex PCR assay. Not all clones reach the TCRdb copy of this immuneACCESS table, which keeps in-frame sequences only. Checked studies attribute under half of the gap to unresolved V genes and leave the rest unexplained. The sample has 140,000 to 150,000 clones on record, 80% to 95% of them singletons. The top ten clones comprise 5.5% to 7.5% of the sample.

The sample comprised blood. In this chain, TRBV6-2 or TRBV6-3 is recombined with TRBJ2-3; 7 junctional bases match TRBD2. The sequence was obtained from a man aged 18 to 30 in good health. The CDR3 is CASSPGTKVGTDTQYF. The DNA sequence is TGTGCCAGCAGCCCCGGGACTAAGGTCGGAACAGATACGCAGTATTTT.